This TCR beta chain derives from a study of beta chain features in type 1 diabetes. In germline, CDR1 is SEHNR, CDR2 FQNEAQ (reference sequence). With V trimmed by 5 bases and J by 3 bases, 7 bases remained unmatched. The CDR3 extends over 14 amino acids. The entirety of the isolated RNA underwent reverse transcription, so expressed TCRB transcripts were sequenced. Reads from naive, central memory and regulatory T cell samples averaged roughly 3.8 million. TCRdb's copy holds only in-frame clones and misses some; the assay was immunoSEQ multiplex PCR. The table lists hundreds of thousands of clones, around 13% of them singletons, with around 0.0099% in the top ten. Note on this clone: Its antigen is unknown.

Overall study findings and caveats: Type 1 diabetes patients showed a moderate but significant shortening of TCRB CDR3s in all four CD4+ subsets.

Input material: naive CD4+ T cells from blood. This sequence was found in a woman between 18 and 29 years old with type 1 diabetes. The V and J genes are TRBV7-9 and TRBJ2-7, with 7 bases that match TRBD1. CDR3 nucleotides: TGTGCCAGCAGCGCCGGACAGGTCCACTACGAGCAGTACTTC. Its translation: CASSAGQVHYEQYF.